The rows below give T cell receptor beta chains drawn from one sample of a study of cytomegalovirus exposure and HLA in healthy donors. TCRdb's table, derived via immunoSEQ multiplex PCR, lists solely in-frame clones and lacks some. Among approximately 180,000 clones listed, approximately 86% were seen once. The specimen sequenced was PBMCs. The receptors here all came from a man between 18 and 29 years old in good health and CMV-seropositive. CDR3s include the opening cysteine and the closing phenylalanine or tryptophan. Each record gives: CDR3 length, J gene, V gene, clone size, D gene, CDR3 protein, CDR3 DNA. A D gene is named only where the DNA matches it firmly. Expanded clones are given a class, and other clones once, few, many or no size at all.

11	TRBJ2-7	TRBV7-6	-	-	CASSSNFSRYF	TGTGCCAGCAGCTCGAACTTTAGTCGGTACTTC
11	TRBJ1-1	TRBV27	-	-	CASSSGREAFF	TGTGCCAGCAGTTCGGGTCGTGAAGCTTTCTTT
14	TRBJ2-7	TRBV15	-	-	CATSRGAPNYEQYF	TGTGCCACCAGCAGGGGGGCCCCCAACTACGAGCAGTACTTC
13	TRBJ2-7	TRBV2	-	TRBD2	CASSERGGVEQYF	TGTGCCAGCAGTGAACGGGGGGGGGTCGAGCAGTACTTC
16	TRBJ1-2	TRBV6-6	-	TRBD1	CASSSLGQGPNYGYTF	TGTGCCAGCAGCTCGTTAGGACAGGGACCTAACTATGGCTACACCTTC
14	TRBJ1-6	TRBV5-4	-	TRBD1	CASSAGQGNSPLHF	TGTGCCAGCAGCGCGGGACAGGGGAATTCACCCCTCCACTTT
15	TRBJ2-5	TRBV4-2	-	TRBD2	CASSAIAGVGETQYF	TGTGCCAGCAGCGCGATAGCGGGAGTGGGAGAGACCCAGTACTTC
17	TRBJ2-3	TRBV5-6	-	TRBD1	CASSLRLGQGRPDTQYF	TGTGCCAGCAGCTTGCGGTTGGGACAGGGACGCCCAGATACGCAGTATTTT
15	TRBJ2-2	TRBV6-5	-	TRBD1	CASGTGTGQTGELFF	TGTGCCAGCGGGACCGGGACAGGGCAAACCGGGGAGCTGTTTTTT
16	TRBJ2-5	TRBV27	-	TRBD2	CASSPERGALKETQYF	TGTGCCAGCAGTCCCGAGCGGGGGGCCCTGAAAGAGACCCAGTACTTC
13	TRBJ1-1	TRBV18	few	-	CASSPRGNTEAFF	TGTGCCAGCTCACCCCGGGGGAACACTGAAGCTTTCTTT
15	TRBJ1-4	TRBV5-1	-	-	CASRGEPGLPRGLFF	TGCGCCAGCAGGGGCGAACCGGGTCTCCCGCGGGGACTGTTTTTT
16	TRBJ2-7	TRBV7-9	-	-	CASSFHEALGSYEQYF	TGTGCCAGCAGCTTTCATGAGGCTCTGGGCTCCTACGAGCAGTACTTC
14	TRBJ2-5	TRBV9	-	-	CASSVVMAGETQYF	TGTGCCAGCAGCGTAGTCATGGCAGGAGAGACCCAGTACTTC
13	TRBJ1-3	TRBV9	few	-	CASNADSGNTIYF	TGTGCCAGCAACGCGGACTCTGGAAACACCATATATTTT
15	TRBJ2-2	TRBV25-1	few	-	CASSLGGGVGGELFF	TGTGCCAGCAGTTTGGGAGGCGGGGTTGGCGGGGAGCTGTTTTTT
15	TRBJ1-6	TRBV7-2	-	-	CASSLGLQALGPLHF	TGTGCCAGCAGCTTAGGTTTACAGGCATTGGGACCCCTCCACTTT